The present entry profiles one T cell receptor (beta chain) with its context. The split of CD4+ cells yielded CD45RA+ naive and CD45RA-negative memory subsets. Germline lookup yields CDR1 SEHNR and CDR2 FQNEAQ (reference sequence). The CDR3 is 15 residues long. V was trimmed by 5 bases and J by 1 base, leaving 14 bases between them. Sequencing used immunoSEQ multiplex PCR; TCRdb keeps in-frame clones, though not all of them. Of some 500,000 clones in the sample, approximately 94% were seen once. This sample was included in a study of shared clonotypes between healthy human individuals. This TCR came from a young woman in good health. V gene TRBV7-9 combines with J gene TRBJ1-1; weak D call: TRBD1 (6 bases). The sample was naive CD4+ T cells sorted from blood. Subset: CD45RA+ positively selected. The CDR3 reads CASSPNGQRNTEAFF. The CDR3 nucleotides are TGTGCCAGCAGCCCAAACGGACAGAGGAACACTGAAGCTTTCTTT.